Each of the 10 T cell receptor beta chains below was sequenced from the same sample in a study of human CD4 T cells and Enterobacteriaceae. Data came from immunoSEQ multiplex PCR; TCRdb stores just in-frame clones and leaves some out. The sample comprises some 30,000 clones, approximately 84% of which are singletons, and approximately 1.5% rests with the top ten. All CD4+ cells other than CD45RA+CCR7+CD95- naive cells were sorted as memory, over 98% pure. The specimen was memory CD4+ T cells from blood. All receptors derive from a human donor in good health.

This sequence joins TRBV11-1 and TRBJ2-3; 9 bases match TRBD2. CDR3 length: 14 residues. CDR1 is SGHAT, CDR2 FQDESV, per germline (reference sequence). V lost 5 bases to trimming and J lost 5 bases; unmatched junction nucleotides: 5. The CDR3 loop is CASSRAGGVDTQYF. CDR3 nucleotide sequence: TGTGCCAGCAGCCGAGCGGGAGGAGTAGATACGCAGTATTTT.

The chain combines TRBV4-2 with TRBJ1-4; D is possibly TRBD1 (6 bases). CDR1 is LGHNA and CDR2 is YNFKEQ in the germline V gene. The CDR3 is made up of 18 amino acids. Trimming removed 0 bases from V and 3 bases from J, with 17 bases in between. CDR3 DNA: TGTGCCAGCAGCCAAGATCCGGGAGGGGGACGGGCTAATGAAAAACTGTTTTTT. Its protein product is CASSQDPGGGRANEKLFF.

CDR3 nucleotide sequence: TGCGCCAGCAGGGGGGGACAGAGCTCTGGAAACACCATATATTTT. This sequence encodes CASRGGQSSGNTIYF. J is TRBJ1-3 and V is TRBV23-1, with TRBD1 identical over 7 bases. TRBV23-1 carries the ORF label, with uncertain function. There are 15 residues in the CDR3. J was trimmed by 0 bases and V by 6 bases; bases with no gene match: 5.

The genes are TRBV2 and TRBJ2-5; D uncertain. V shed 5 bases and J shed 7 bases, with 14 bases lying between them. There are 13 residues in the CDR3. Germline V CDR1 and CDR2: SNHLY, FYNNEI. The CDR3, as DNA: TGTGCCAGCAGTATTGGCAGTCCGGGGACCCAGTACTTC. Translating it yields CASSIGSPGTQYF.

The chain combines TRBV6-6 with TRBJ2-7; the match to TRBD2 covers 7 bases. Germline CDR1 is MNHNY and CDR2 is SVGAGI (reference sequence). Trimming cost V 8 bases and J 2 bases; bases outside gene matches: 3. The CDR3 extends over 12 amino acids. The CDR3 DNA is TGTGCCAGCGCGGGAGCCGCCTACGAGCAGTACTTC. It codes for CASAGAAYEQYF.

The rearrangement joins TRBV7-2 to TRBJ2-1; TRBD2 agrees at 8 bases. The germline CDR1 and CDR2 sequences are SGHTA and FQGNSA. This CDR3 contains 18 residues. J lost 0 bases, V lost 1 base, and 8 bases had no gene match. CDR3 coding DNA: TGTGCCAGCAGCTTAGTCATCCTAGCGGGTGCCTCCTACAATGAGCAGTTCTTC. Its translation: CASSLVILAGASYNEQFF. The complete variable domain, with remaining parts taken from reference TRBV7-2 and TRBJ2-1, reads GAGVSQSPSNKVTEKGKDVELRCDPISGHTALYWYRQSLGQGLEFLIYFQGNSAPDKSGLPSDRFSAERTGGSVSTLTIQRTQQEDSAVYLCASSLVILAGASYNEQFFGPGTRLTVL.

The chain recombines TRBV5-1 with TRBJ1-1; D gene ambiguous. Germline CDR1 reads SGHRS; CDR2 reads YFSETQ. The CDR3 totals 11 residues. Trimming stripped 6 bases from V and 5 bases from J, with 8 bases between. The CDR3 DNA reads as TGCGCCAGCATGGAAGGAACTGAAGCTTTCTTT. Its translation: CASMEGTEAFF.

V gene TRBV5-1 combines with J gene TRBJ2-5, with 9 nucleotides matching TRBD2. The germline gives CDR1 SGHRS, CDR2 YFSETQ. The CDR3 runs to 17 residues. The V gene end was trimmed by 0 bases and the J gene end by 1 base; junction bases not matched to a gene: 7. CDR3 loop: CASSLGPGTSSQETQYF. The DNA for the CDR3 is TGCGCCAGCAGCTTGGGCCCCGGGACTAGCTCCCAAGAGACCCAGTACTTC.

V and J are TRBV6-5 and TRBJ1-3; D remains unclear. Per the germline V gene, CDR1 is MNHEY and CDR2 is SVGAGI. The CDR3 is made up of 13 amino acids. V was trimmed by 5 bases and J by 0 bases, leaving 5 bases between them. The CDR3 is CASSPRSGNTIYF. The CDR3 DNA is TGTGCCAGCAGTCCACGCTCTGGAAACACCATATATTTT.

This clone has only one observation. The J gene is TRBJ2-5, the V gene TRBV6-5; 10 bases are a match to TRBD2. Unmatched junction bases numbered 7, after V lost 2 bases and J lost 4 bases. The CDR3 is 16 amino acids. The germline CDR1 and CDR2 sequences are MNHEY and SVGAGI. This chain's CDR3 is CASSYPSGRAGETQYF. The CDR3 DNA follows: TGTGCCAGCAGTTACCCCAGCGGGAGGGCCGGAGAGACCCAGTACTTC.